The 30 T cell receptor beta chains presented below share a single source sample, sequenced in a study of T cells after yellow fever vaccination. TCRdb redid the calling of the 5' RACE reads with MiXCR, one entry per CDR3 protein. The data show some 400,000 distinct CDR3 sequences, about 17% seen once. The sequences come from PBMCs, collected before the yellow fever booster vaccination. These receptors were taken from a man aged 18-30 years who received the YFV17D yellow fever vaccine.

The V gene is TRBV6-2 or TRBV6-3, the J gene TRBJ2-7, with 9 bases lining up with TRBD1. This CDR3 has 13 amino acids. Germline lookup yields CDR1 MNHEY and CDR2 SVGEGT. V was clipped by 10 bases and J by 1 base; unmatched bases: 5. The CDR3 loop reads CATEGTGSYEQYF. The CDR3 nucleotides are TGTGCCACCGAGGGGACAGGGTCCTACGAGCAGTACTTC.

This clonotype has just a few counts. The genes are TRBV20-1 and TRBJ1-4; D gene uncertain. Between the trimmed V and J ends, which lost 3 bases and 10 bases, there was a span of 21 bases. CDR1 and CDR2 (germline): DFQATT, SNEGSKA (reference sequence). The CDR3 consists of 15 residues. The CDR3 nucleotides are TGCAGTGCTAGTCCCACGTCGGAGACTGTGGGAAAACTGTTTTTT. It specifies CSASPTSETVGKLFF.

The chain's CDR3 is CASSLTGGAGDEQFF. Here the CDR3 DNA reads TGTGCCAGCAGCTTAACGGGGGGGGCTGGAGATGAGCAGTTCTTC. V and J are TRBV7-2 and TRBJ2-1, with 8 bases identical to TRBD2. The ends lost 2 bases at V and 8 bases at J; junction bases unmatched: 8. In germline, CDR1 is SGHTA, CDR2 FQGNSA. This CDR3 is built from 15 residues.

There are many counts of this clonotype. This chain uses TRBV29-1 with TRBJ2-1, with 8 bases that match TRBD2. The CDR3 totals 13 residues. The germline gives CDR1 SQVTM, CDR2 ANQGSEA. The V gene end was trimmed by 6 bases and the J gene end by 9 bases; junction bases not matched to a gene: 10. CDR3 DNA sequence: TGCAGCGTCGGGGGGGGGGTACACGTTGAGCAGTTCTTC. Protein: CSVGGGVHVEQFF.

This clonotype was seen at least ten times. V and J are TRBV5-1 and TRBJ1-1; D is perhaps TRBD1 (5 bases). CDR1 SGHRS and CDR2 YFSETQ come from the germline V gene. Trimming stripped 1 base from V and 3 bases from J, with 7 bases between. The CDR3 is made up of 13 amino acids. The CDR3: CASSLQGDTEAFF. DNA for the CDR3: TGCGCCAGCAGCTTGCAGGGAGACACTGAAGCTTTCTTT. Combining the CDR3 with reference TRBV5-1 and TRBJ1-1 gives the whole variable domain KAGVTQTPRYLIKTRGQQVTLSCSPISGHRSVSWYQQTPGQGLQFLFEYFSETQRNKGNFPGRFSGRQFSNSRSEMNVSTLELGDSALYLCASSLQGDTEAFFGQGTRLTVV.

This clonotype was picked up a small number of times. The chain uses TRBV4-1 and TRBJ1-6, with TRBD1 matching over 9 bases. V shed 4 bases, J shed 8 bases, and the junction held 3 bases outside the gene matches. Germline assignment: CDR1 MGHRA and CDR2 YSYEKL. The CDR3 sequence is 14 residues long. In DNA, the CDR3 is TGCGCCAGCAGCCCTAGGGACAGGGATTCACCCCTCCACTTT. Its translation is CASSPRDRDSPLHF.

This clonotype was recorded a few times. The chain couples TRBV7-2 to TRBJ2-5; no firm D call. Germline assignment: CDR1 SGHTA and CDR2 FQGNSA. The CDR3 runs 14 residues. With 2 bases removed from V and 2 bases from J, the gap between germline ends came to 9 bases. The CDR3 spells CASSLQHTQETQYF. CDR3 sequence (DNA): TGTGCCAGCAGCTTACAACACACACAAGAGACCCAGTACTTC.

This clonotype was seen a few times. The chain recombines TRBV5-1 with TRBJ2-5; D may be TRBD1 (6 bases). This CDR3 region has 16 residues. Germline loops: CDR1 SGHRS, CDR2 YFSETQ. V dropped 3 bases and J dropped 5 bases, with 20 bases sitting between them. CDR3 in amino acids: CASSSREQGFDETQYF. The CDR3 DNA sequence: TGCGCCAGCAGCTCACGAGAGCAGGGGTTTGATGAGACCCAGTACTTC. The variable domain in full, completed from reference TRBV5-1 and TRBJ2-5, reads KAGVTQTPRYLIKTRGQQVTLSCSPISGHRSVSWYQQTPGQGLQFLFEYFSETQRNKGNFPGRFSGRQFSNSRSEMNVSTLELGDSALYLCASSSREQGFDETQYFGPGTRLLVL.

This clonotype showed up just a few times. This chain links TRBV18 with TRBJ2-3, with D perhaps matching TRBD2 (6 bases). Germline V lookup: CDR1 KGHSH, CDR2 LQKENI. V was pared by 2 bases and J by 0 bases, with 15 bases between. The CDR3 is made up of 17 amino acids. This CDR3 reads CASSPWVGGQSTDTQYF. The CDR3 DNA reads TGTGCCAGCTCACCATGGGTCGGGGGTCAAAGCACAGATACGCAGTATTTT.

The chain carries TRBV6-2 or TRBV6-3 and TRBJ2-3, with D possibly being TRBD1 (6 bases). Trimming left V 10 bases short and J 2 bases short, with 13 bases between. The CDR3 is 13 residues long. Germline V CDR1 and CDR2: MNHEY, SVGEGT. The DNA of the CDR3 is TGTGCCACCCAGGGGCCCTCCACAGATACGCAGTATTTT. Its protein product is CATQGPSTDTQYF.

The V gene is TRBV6-5, the J gene TRBJ2-7; 9 nucleotides agree with TRBD2. Germline V lookup: CDR1 MNHEY, CDR2 SVGAGI. J was trimmed by 2 bases and V by 5 bases; bases with no gene match: 4. This CDR3 spans 14 amino acids. The CDR3 spells CASSAAGGPYEQYF. For the CDR3, the DNA is TGTGCCAGCAGTGCAGCGGGGGGCCCCTACGAGCAGTACTTC.

The chain employs TRBV20-1 and TRBJ2-1; 8 bases agree with TRBD2. The V gene's germline CDR1 is DFQATT and CDR2 SNEGSKA (reference sequence). This CDR3 spans 14 amino acids. With V trimmed by 5 bases and J by 7 bases, 10 bases remained unmatched. CDR3 sequence: CSARPTGGGNEQFF. CDR3 in DNA: TGCAGTGCTCGCCCAACGGGGGGGGGAAATGAGCAGTTCTTC.

The V gene is TRBV5-6, the J gene TRBJ1-2; D is perhaps TRBD1 (6 bases). Trimming took off 4 bases at V and 6 bases at J, with 13 bases between the two ends. CDR3 length: 13 amino acids. Germline V lookup: CDR1 SGHDT, CDR2 YYEEEE. The CDR3 region has the DNA TGTGCCAGCAGCCCCGGACAGATGAATGGCTACACCTTC. Translation: CASSPGQMNGYTF.

This sequence joins TRBV24-1 and TRBJ2-1, with 7 bases that match TRBD1. The CDR3 totals 12 residues. J lost 7 bases, V lost 10 bases, and 6 bases had no gene match. CDR1 and CDR2 (germline): KGHDR, SFDVKD. CDR3 residues: CATGTDKNEQFF. CDR3 sequence (DNA): TGTGCCACGGGGACAGACAAAAATGAGCAGTTCTTC.

The rearrangement links TRBV20-1 to TRBJ2-3, with D maybe TRBD1 (5 bases). V was trimmed by 6 bases and J by 3 bases, leaving 13 bases between them. Germline V CDR1 and CDR2: DFQATT, SNEGSKA (reference sequence). The CDR3 length is 13 residues. The CDR3 region is CSAAGSGTDTQYF. The CDR3 bases are TGCAGTGCGGCAGGGTCAGGGACAGATACGCAGTATTTT.

The V gene is TRBV13, the J gene TRBJ1-2; 7 positions match TRBD1. After removal of 4 bases from V and 3 bases from J, the junction contained 5 bases not matched to a gene. The CDR3 extends over 14 amino acids. CDR1 is PRHDT and CDR2 is FYEKMQ in the germline V gene (reference sequence). CDR3 in DNA: TGTGCCAGCAGCTCCAGACAGGGCTACTATGGCTACACCTTC. The encoded protein is CASSSRQGYYGYTF.

The chain recombines TRBV5-6 with TRBJ2-5; D may be TRBD1 or TRBD2 (5 bases each). Between the trimmed V and J ends, which lost 4 bases and 10 bases, there was a span of 20 bases. From germline, CDR1 is SGHDT and CDR2 YYEEEE. The CDR3 spans 14 residues. Here the CDR3 DNA reads TGTGCCAGCAGCCTCCAGGAGGACAATCAGGACCAGTACTTC. This gives the protein CASSLQEDNQDQYF.

The chain recombines TRBV6-2 or TRBV6-3 with TRBJ2-3; 8 bases are shared with TRBD2. Germline loops: CDR1 MNHEY, CDR2 SVGEGT. The ends lost 2 bases at V and 4 bases at J; junction bases unmatched: 5. The CDR3 is made up of 15 amino acids. CDR3 nucleotide sequence: TGTGCCAGCAGTTACGGCGGGGGGAGGTCAGATACGCAGTATTTT. It translates to CASSYGGGRSDTQYF.

This clonotype was counted at least ten times. The chain is built from TRBV29-1 and TRBJ2-3; 7 nucleotides agree with TRBD2. Germline V gene data show CDR1 as SQVTM and CDR2 as ANQGSEA. The CDR3 totals 14 residues. Unmatched junction bases numbered 11, after V lost 6 bases and J lost 5 bases. The CDR3 DNA follows: TGCAGCGTCGAGAGAGCGGGGTCCGGAGATACGCAGTATTTT. Its protein product is CSVERAGSGDTQYF.

This clonotype was seen a handful of times. CDR3 nucleotides: TGTGCCACCAGCAGAGGATCAGGACAGGGGGCAAATACGCAGTATTTT. Translating gives CATSRGSGQGANTQYF. V gene TRBV15 combines with J gene TRBJ2-3; the match to TRBD1 covers 11 bases. Trimming took 1 base from V and 7 from J; bases not matched to a gene: 7. The CDR3 totals 16 residues. Germline CDR1 and CDR2: LNHNV and YYDKDF (reference sequence).

The V gene is TRBV9, the J gene TRBJ1-2, with no clear D. The CDR3 contains 13 residues. The germline gives CDR1 SGDLS, CDR2 YYNGEE. Trimming cost V 0 bases and J 3 bases, with 6 bases left between them. CDR3 region: CASSVGGYYGYTF. For the CDR3, the DNA is TGTGCCAGCAGCGTAGGCGGTTACTATGGCTACACCTTC.

This sequence joins TRBV7-2 and TRBJ1-2; the D is unclear. V was pared by 2 bases and J by 2 bases, with 9 bases between. This CDR3 contains 14 residues. CDR1 is SGHTA, CDR2 FQGNSA, per germline. CDR3 residues: CASSLTGINYGYTF. The CDR3 DNA reads as TGTGCCAGCAGCTTAACGGGAATAAACTATGGCTACACCTTC.

This clonotype was observed a few times. CDR3 in DNA: TGTGCCAGCAGTTTACTAGCGGGGGGCGCCGGGGAGCTGTTTTTT. This encodes CASSLLAGGAGELFF. The chain has TRBV12-3 or TRBV12-4 and TRBJ2-2, with 11 bases identical to TRBD2. This CDR3 is built from 15 residues. V trimming: 2 bases; J trimming: 6 bases; junction bases outside the gene matches: 2.

This clonotype was seen only a few times. This rearrangement joins TRBV6-6 to TRBJ2-7; the D gene is possibly TRBD1 (6 bases). V lost 6 bases and J lost 4, with 16 bases in between. This CDR3 comprises 14 residues. Germline CDR1 and CDR2: MNHNY and SVGAGI (reference sequence). This CDR3 reads CASSPSGTLYEQYF. The CDR3 DNA reads TGTGCCAGCAGCCCCTCCGGGACACTATACGAGCAGTACTTC.

This clonotype showed up just a few times. The V gene is TRBV7-9, the J gene TRBJ2-7, with TRBD1 matching 7 bases. The germline V gene encodes CDR1 SEHNR and CDR2 FQNEAQ (reference sequence). The CDR3 has 14 amino acids. V shed 5 bases, J shed 2 bases, and the junction held 6 bases outside the gene matches. CDR3 sequence (DNA): TGTGCCAGCAGCGCCCGGGACAGAACCTACGAGCAGTACTTC. Amino acids: CASSARDRTYEQYF. The variable domain in full, with the rest retrieved from reference TRBV7-9 and TRBJ2-7, is DTGVSQNPRHKITKRGQNVTFRCDPISEHNRLYWYRQTLGQGPEFLTYFQNEAQLEKSRLLSDRFSAERPKGSFSTLEIQRTEQGDSAMYLCASSARDRTYEQYFGPGTRLTVT.

This rearrangement joins TRBV9 to TRBJ2-7; D may be TRBD2 (6 bases). The CDR3 is made up of 13 amino acids. The V gene's germline CDR1 is SGDLS and CDR2 YYNGEE. V lost 1 base to trimming and J lost 3 bases, with 8 bases between them. CDR3 region: CASSVYGGYEQYF. The CDR3 coding sequence is TGTGCCAGCAGCGTATACGGGGGCTACGAGCAGTACTTC.

This clonotype came up a few times. The chain links TRBV12-3 or TRBV12-4 to TRBJ2-7; TRBD1 is a possible D gene (6 bases). The CDR3 is 14 residues long. The V and J ends lost 5 bases and 0 bases respectively, with 11 bases between them. Here the CDR3 reads CASSDRKSSYEQYF. CDR3 DNA: TGTGCCAGCAGTGACAGGAAAAGCTCCTACGAGCAGTACTTC.

This clonotype was recorded a few times. V and J are TRBV7-2 and TRBJ1-6; D is undetermined. CDR3 length: 13 residues. The germline gives CDR1 SGHTA, CDR2 FQGNSA. Trimming removed 4 bases at V and 7 bases at J, with 8 bases between. CDR3: CASSSNRNSPLHF. The CDR3 bases are TGTGCCAGCAGCTCCAATAGAAATTCACCCCTCCACTTT.

The J gene is TRBJ2-4, the V gene TRBV27, with D possibly being TRBD1 (5 bases). V was shortened by 0 bases and J by 6 bases, with 12 bases between the two germline ends. CDR3 length: 15 residues. Per germline, CDR1 MNHEY and CDR2 SMNVEV (reference sequence). In DNA form, the CDR3 reads TGTGCCAGCAGTTTATCCCCAGGGTGGTCAAACATTCAGTACTTC. Translated, it gives CASSLSPGWSNIQYF.

This clonotype was recorded at least ten times. The rearrangement links TRBV7-2 to TRBJ2-2; 8 bases are shared with TRBD2. The V gene end was trimmed by 3 bases and the J gene end by 4 bases; junction bases not matched to a gene: 4. Germline CDR1 is SGHTA and CDR2 is FQGNSA. This CDR3 has 15 residues. The CDR3: CASSFSGGGTGELFF. The CDR3 DNA is TGTGCCAGCAGCTTCAGCGGGGGCGGCACCGGGGAGCTGTTTTTT.